These 17 T cell receptor beta chains share one sample of origin, sequenced in a study of blood T cell repertoires in COVID-19. The table came from immunoSEQ multiplex PCR; TCRdb's copy has only in-frame clones and leaves some out. The sample contains hundreds of thousands of clones, approximately 90% of which appear only once. Sequenced input: peripheral blood. The receptors come from a woman between 45 and 60 years old who had recovered from COVID-19.

Only one count was recorded for this clone. The CDR3 spells CAISNQGRDEQFF. DNA for the CDR3: TGTGCCATCAGTAACCAGGGAAGAGATGAGCAGTTCTTC. The J gene is TRBJ2-1, the V gene TRBV10-3; D may be TRBD1 (5 bases). There are 13 residues in the CDR3. The V gene lost 5 bases and the J gene lost 8 bases, with 13 bases spanning the gap. Germline CDR1 is ENHRY and CDR2 is SYGVKD.

This chain joins TRBV5-4 and TRBJ1-2; D is unclear. CDR1 is SGHNT and CDR2 is YYREEE in the germline V gene (reference sequence). The CDR3 has 17 amino acids. V lost 4 bases to trimming and J lost 4 bases, with 23 bases between them. CDR3 region: CASSPPPRGPPPYGYTF. CDR3 sequence (DNA): TGTGCCAGCAGCCCACCCCCCCGCGGCCCGCCGCCCTATGGCTACACCTTC.

DNA for the CDR3: TGTGCCAGCAGTCCTCCCCGGAGGAACTATGGCTACACCTTC. It specifies CASSPPRRNYGYTF. The chain couples TRBV28 to TRBJ1-2, with D hard to call. The CDR3 covers 14 residues. V lost 5 bases and J 2 bases, leaving 12 bases between the germline ends. Germline CDR1 is MDHEN and CDR2 is SYDVKM.

V and J are TRBV7-2 and TRBJ2-5, with 7 bases lining up with TRBD2. The CDR3 totals 15 residues. Per germline, CDR1 SGHTA and CDR2 FQGNSA. With V trimmed by 0 bases and J by 0 bases, 1 base remained unmatched. This chain's CDR3 is CASSLAGGNQETQYF. In DNA, the CDR3 is TGTGCCAGCAGCTTAGCGGGAGGGAACCAAGAGACCCAGTACTTC.

The gene calls are TRBV6-2 or TRBV6-3 and TRBJ1-4; 9 bases line up with TRBD1. Trimming removed 0 bases from V and 5 bases from J; junction bases left unmatched: 13. Looked up from germline, CDR1 is MNHEY and CDR2 is SVGEGT. CDR3 length equals 19 residues. CDR3 amino acids: CASSYSPTFGQGKNEKLFF. CDR3 coding DNA: TGTGCCAGCAGTTACTCGCCCACCTTCGGACAGGGGAAAAATGAAAAACTGTTTTTT.

The CDR3 DNA reads TGCAGCGTTGAAGGAGACTTGAGGGAGACCCAGTACTTC. Translation: CSVEGDLRETQYF. This chain uses TRBV29-1 with TRBJ2-5; D is undetermined. Trimming took off 1 base at V and 5 bases at J, with 11 bases between the two ends. Germline-derived CDR1 and CDR2 are SQVTM and ANQGSEA. This CDR3 region has 13 residues.

The chain employs TRBV6-6 and TRBJ2-1; a weak D match, TRBD2 (5 bases). This CDR3 comprises 13 residues. Germline lookup yields CDR1 MNHNY and CDR2 SVGAGI (reference sequence). V was clipped by 6 bases and J by 4 bases, with 10 bases between them. CDR3 in DNA: TGTGCCAGCAGCGTGACTACTTACAATGAGCAGTTCTTC. Translated: CASSVTTYNEQFF.

This clone was recorded only once. This rearrangement joins TRBV29-1 to TRBJ2-1; no definite D call. Per the germline V gene, CDR1 is SQVTM and CDR2 is ANQGSEA. Trimming stripped 5 bases from V and 9 bases from J, with 17 bases between. The CDR3 contains 13 residues. CDR3 loop: CSVLVSFVGEQFF. The CDR3 nucleotides are TGCAGCGTTTTGGTTTCGTTCGTCGGTGAGCAGTTCTTC.

This sequence joins TRBV9 and TRBJ1-1; a possible D gene is TRBD1 (5 bases). The CDR3 length is 13 residues. CDR1 is SGDLS and CDR2 is YYNGEE in the germline V gene. Trimming pared 0 bases from V and 8 bases from J, leaving 11 bases between. CDR3 sequence: CASSVVHQGEAFF. The CDR3 nucleotides are TGTGCCAGCAGCGTAGTTCACCAGGGCGAAGCTTTCTTT.

The CDR3 protein is CASSLSTGGSYGYTF. In DNA form, the CDR3 reads TGTGCCAGCAGTTTATCGACAGGGGGTTCCTATGGCTACACCTTC. This chain connects TRBV28 to TRBJ1-2, with 9 bases that match TRBD1. Germline V gene sequence: CDR1 MDHEN, CDR2 SYDVKM. V dropped 1 base and J dropped 4; count of bases not matched to a gene: 4. CDR3 length: 15 amino acids.

This chain joins TRBV6-6 and TRBJ2-2; perhaps TRBD2 as D (6 bases). CDR3 length: 13 amino acids. Germline V lookup: CDR1 MNHNY, CDR2 SVGAGI (reference sequence). V lost 7 bases to trimming and J lost 7 bases, with 13 bases between them. The CDR3 DNA reads as TGTGCCAGCAAAGGTGCGGGGAGCGGGGAGCTGTTTTTT. Translation: CASKGAGSGELFF.

The chain couples TRBV7-3 to TRBJ2-2, with 7 bases matching TRBD2. After removal of 2 bases from V and 8 bases from J, the junction contained 14 bases not matched to a gene. There are 17 residues in the CDR3. The germline CDR1 and CDR2 sequences are SGHTA and FQGTGA. This CDR3 reads CASSLVPLGRGVGELFF. As DNA, the CDR3 is TGTGCCAGCAGCTTAGTCCCCCTTGGGAGGGGCGTAGGGGAGCTGTTTTTT.

This clone was counted a single time. CDR3 sequence (DNA): TGTGCCAGCAGTTACCGGGACACTAATAATTCACCCCTCCACTTT. Amino acid sequence: CASSYRDTNNSPLHF. The V and J genes are TRBV6-2 or TRBV6-3 and TRBJ1-6; D perhaps matches TRBD1 (6 bases). The CDR3 has 15 residues. Between the trimmed V and J ends, which lost 2 bases and 5 bases, there was a span of 10 bases. Per germline, CDR1 MNHEY and CDR2 SVGEGT.

The rearrangement uses TRBV4-3 and TRBJ2-3, with 9 bases matching TRBD2. Losses at the gene ends were 1 base for V and 3 bases for J; bases not matched to a gene: 5. The CDR3 has 16 amino acids. The germline gives CDR1 LGHNA, CDR2 YSLEER. The CDR3: CASSQGASGKTDTQYF. The CDR3 bases are TGCGCCAGCAGCCAAGGTGCTAGCGGGAAAACAGATACGCAGTATTTT.

The chain employs TRBV7-2 and TRBJ1-1; no definite D call. CDR3 length equals 14 residues. The germline V gene encodes CDR1 SGHTA and CDR2 FQGNSA. The germline V and J ends were trimmed by 3 bases and 1 base, with 9 bases remaining between them. This chain's CDR3 is CASSFTRQNTEAFF. DNA for the CDR3: TGTGCCAGCAGCTTTACCCGACAGAACACTGAAGCTTTCTTT.

The table lists this clone with a count of one. The chain has TRBV5-8 and TRBJ2-7; a possible D gene is TRBD2 (7 bases). Trimming cost V 1 base and J 4 bases, with 12 bases left between them. Germline V gives CDR1 SGHTS, CDR2 YDEGEE. The CDR3 consists of 14 residues. This CDR3 is CASSLTGRDYEQYF. CDR3 nucleotides: TGTGCCAGCAGCTTGACAGGGAGGGATTACGAGCAGTACTTC.

This clone was detected only once. The rearrangement uses TRBV18 and TRBJ1-1; D gene unclear. CDR3 length: 14 amino acids. The V gene's germline CDR1 is KGHSH and CDR2 LQKENI. The V gene lost 2 bases and the J gene lost 3 bases, with 10 bases spanning the gap. The CDR3 DNA sequence: TGTGCCAGCTCACCAACGGCCGGGGACACTGAAGCTTTCTTT. Residues: CASSPTAGDTEAFF.